This is a list of T cell receptor beta chains from one sample in a study of blood T cell repertoires in COVID-19. Libraries were prepared by immunoSEQ multiplex PCR; TCRdb keeps only in-frame clonotypes and omits some of them. The table has about 160,000 clones, over 80% seen once; the top ten hold 8% to 9.5%. What was sequenced was peripheral blood. Receptors originate from a woman aged 80 or older with active or convalescent COVID-19. The CDR3 runs from the conserved cysteine through the conserved F or W. The D gene is left open where the match is weak. Clone size is shown for a subset of rows, as once, few, many or a class of expanded clone.

NA	NA	TRBV24-1	TRBJ1-3	CATSDLPVESSGNTIYF	TGTGCCACCAGTGATTTGCCTGTCGAGAGCTCTGGAAACACCATATATTTT
TRBD1	NA	TRBV5-6	TRBJ1-6	CASSLYVGTGGNSPLHF	TGTGCCAGCAGCTTGTATGTCGGGACAGGCGGTAATTCACCCCTCCACTTT
NA	few	TRBV6-5	TRBJ1-2	CASRRDSTNYGYTF	TGTGCCAGCAGAAGGGACTCAACGAACTATGGCTACACCTTC
TRBD1	NA	TRBV3-1/TRBV3-2	TRBJ1-5	CASSQEPGGGHQPQHF	TGTGCCAGCAGCCAGGAACCGGGAGGGGGCCATCAGCCCCAGCATTTT
NA	NA	TRBV5-5	TRBJ1-5	CASSFQVNNQPQHF	TGTGCCAGCAGCTTCCAGGTTAACAATCAGCCCCAGCATTTT
NA	NA	TRBV7-9	TRBJ1-2	CASTLLSADYGYTF	TGTGCCAGCACCCTGTTGTCAGCGGACTATGGCTACACCTTC
TRBD2	NA	TRBV9	TRBJ2-1	CASSVSRVAGVLSSYNEQFF	TGTGCCAGCAGCGTTAGTCGAGTAGCGGGGGTTCTCAGCTCCTACAATGAGCAGTTCTTC
NA	NA	TRBV7-2	TRBJ1-1	CASSSVGGNTEAFF	TGTGCCAGCAGCTCTGTCGGCGGGAACACTGAAGCTTTCTTT
NA	NA	TRBV4-2	TRBJ1-5	CASSQDGAPNQPQHF	TGTGCCAGCAGCCAAGATGGGGCCCCCAATCAGCCCCAGCATTTT
TRBD1	NA	TRBV11-2	TRBJ1-1	CASSSHRGTEAFF	TGTGCCAGCAGCTCGCACAGGGGGACTGAAGCTTTCTTT
NA	NA	TRBV3-1/TRBV3-2	TRBJ2-5	CASSQRTTQYF	TGTGCCAGCAGCCAACGAACAACCCAGTACTTC
NA	NA	TRBV28	TRBJ1-2	CASSWGRGPSNYGYTF	TGTGCCAGCAGTTGGGGGCGTGGACCTTCTAACTATGGCTACACCTTC
TRBD1	NA	TRBV18	TRBJ1-4	CASSPPRQGANEKLFF	TGTGCCAGCTCACCACCCCGACAGGGGGCTAATGAAAAACTGTTTTTT
NA	NA	TRBV27	TRBJ2-3	CASSLLTAVNSGTQYF	TGTGCCAGCAGTTTACTCACCGCCGTTAACAGTGGTACGCAGTATTTT
NA	few	TRBV19	TRBJ1-1	CASNNWGVFEAFF	TGTGCCAGTAATAACTGGGGGGTCTTTGAAGCTTTCTTT
TRBD1	NA	TRBV6-5	TRBJ2-5	CASSYSGQGVQETQYF	TGTGCCAGCAGTTACTCCGGACAGGGGGTACAAGAGACCCAGTACTTC
NA	NA	TRBV21-1	TRBJ2-7	CASSTFPSAGVSYEQYF	TGTGCCAGCAGCACCTTTCCTTCAGCGGGGGTCTCCTACGAGCAGTACTTC
TRBD1	NA	TRBV7-2	TRBJ1-1	CASSTGQYTEAFF	TGTGCCAGCAGCACGGGACAGTACACTGAAGCTTTCTTT
NA	NA	TRBV6-5	TRBJ2-7	CASSYSTGYSYEQYF	TGTGCCAGCAGTTACTCGACTGGCTACTCCTACGAGCAGTACTTC
NA	once	TRBV4-2	TRBJ1-4	CASSLRQNNEKLFF	TGTGCCAGCAGCCTTAGACAGAATAATGAAAAACTGTTTTTT
TRBD1	once	TRBV5-4	TRBJ1-4	CASSKDRGQEKLFF	TGTGCCAGCAGTAAGGACAGGGGGCAAGAAAAACTGTTTTTT
TRBD2	NA	TRBV9	TRBJ2-7	CASSPRAGSRISYEQYF	TGTGCCAGCAGCCCGAGAGCGGGGTCCCGTATCTCCTACGAGCAGTACTTC
TRBD1	few	TRBV12-3/TRBV12-4	TRBJ1-1	CASSLYRGLAAFF	TGTGCCAGCAGTTTATACAGGGGGCTGGCAGCTTTCTTT
TRBD1	once	TRBV6-2/TRBV6-3	TRBJ1-1	CASSPGWGQGSWSNTEAFF	TGTGCCAGCAGCCCCGGTTGGGGACAGGGCAGCTGGTCGAACACTGAAGCTTTCTTT
TRBD2	NA	TRBV9	TRBJ2-2	CASSVRTSGAIVGELFF	TGTGCCAGCAGCGTTCGGACTAGCGGGGCCATTGTGGGGGAGCTGTTTTTT
TRBD1	NA	TRBV7-2	TRBJ2-3	CASSSGGQTTDTQYF	TGTGCCAGCAGTTCAGGGGGACAGACCACAGATACGCAGTATTTT
NA	NA	TRBV18	TRBJ2-7	CASSPDVALSYEQYF	TGTGCCAGCTCACCAGATGTCGCCCTTAGCTACGAGCAGTACTTC
NA	NA	TRBV5-1	TRBJ2-1	CASSQKGLDEQFF	TGCGCCAGCAGCCAGAAGGGGTTGGATGAGCAGTTCTTC
NA	NA	TRBV6-1	TRBJ1-1	CASSEQGSREAFF	TGTGCCAGCAGTGAACAGGGCTCTCGTGAAGCTTTCTTT
TRBD1	NA	TRBV5-1	TRBJ1-2	CASSLGRGTGNYGYTF	TGCGCCAGCAGCTTGGGACGCGGGACAGGAAACTATGGCTACACCTTC
TRBD2	NA	TRBV28	TRBJ2-1	CASSSTSGGGNEQFF	TGTGCCAGCAGTTCGACTAGCGGGGGTGGGAATGAGCAGTTCTTC
TRBD2	NA	TRBV7-9	TRBJ2-7	CASSFLDGGGRYEQYF	TGTGCCAGCAGCTTCCTCGACGGCGGGGGTCGCTACGAGCAGTACTTC
TRBD2	NA	TRBV10-1	TRBJ2-1	CASSLVVAGGYTYNEQFF	TGCGCCAGCAGTCTTGTTGTAGCGGGGGGGTATACCTACAATGAGCAGTTCTTC
NA	NA	TRBV5-1	TRBJ1-3	CASSLVAGSGNTIYF	TGCGCCAGCAGCTTGGTTGCGGGGTCTGGAAACACCATATATTTT
TRBD1	once	TRBV11-2	TRBJ2-6	CASSFRTGGAGANVLTF	TGTGCCAGCAGCTTTCGGACAGGGGGTGCTGGGGCCAACGTCCTGACTTTC
TRBD1	NA	TRBV3-1/TRBV3-2	TRBJ1-3	CASSQGGTAHLNF	TGTGCCAGCAGCCAGGGTGGGACAGCCCACCTCAATTTT
NA	NA	TRBV4-1	TRBJ1-3	CASTELMTFRSGNTIYF	TGCGCCAGCACCGAACTCATGACATTTCGCTCTGGAAACACCATATATTTT
NA	NA	TRBV7-7	TRBJ2-5	CASSLGGHFQETQYF	TGTGCTAGCAGCCTCGGCGGTCATTTCCAAGAGACCCAGTACTTC
TRBD1	few	TRBV7-2	TRBJ1-1	CASSLAPPGQGNTEAFF	TGTGCCAGCAGCTTAGCCCCTCCCGGACAGGGGAACACTGAAGCTTTCTTT
TRBD1	NA	TRBV11-3	TRBJ1-1	CASSGQGAMNTEAFF	TGTGCCAGCAGCGGACAGGGGGCGATGAACACTGAAGCTTTCTTT